This T cell receptor (beta chain) was identified in a study of T cell repertoires in cytomegalovirus infection (dated by TCRdb to 2018 to 2020). Some background on the complete study: Recently identified HLA-C-restricted CMV epitopes, whose presentation resists viral immunomodulation, were targeted by peptide stimulations together with well-studied HLA-B-restricted epitopes. Donor HLA type was relevant to the analysis, because carriage of CMV infection together with the matching HLA type was indicated by public TCR beta signatures. General study outcomes and caveats: The ex vivo response was dominated by HLA-C-restricted CMV-specific TCR beta clonotypes, and the single most frequent clonotype in two of eight donors was supplied by these HLA-C-restricted clonotypes. In both this cohort and an independent roughly 330-donor cohort, the cumulative frequency of public TCR beta family members distinguished carriers of CMV infection plus the relevant HLA type.

Taken from cysteine to phenylalanine, the CDR3 has 12 residues. Only CDR3 DNA is held: 36 bases, read in frame from base 1. From the germline V gene, CDR1 is SQVTM and CDR2 is ANQGSEA. V loses 7 bases, J loses 3 bases, and the germline ends lie 12 bases apart. The meaning of the sample's treatment or condition label: in vitro stimulation with specific CMV peptide epitopes to enrich CMV-specific T cells. This clonotype was counted a few times. It lacks a known antigen. No qualities accompany the bases; no much larger clone lies one base away. TCRdb lists the instrument as Illumina HiSeq 1500. In-frame beta chains were kept once TCRdb had trimmed the public reads at Q25 with fastp and called clones with MiXCR. Entries are consolidated by CDR3 protein sequence, retaining the most common genes and DNA. Here the sample has approximately 220,000 distinct CDR3 sequences; roughly 34% occur a single time. Clones ranked in the top ten supply over 45% of the sample.

The chain couples TRBV29-1 to TRBJ2-5; TRBD2 is a weak D gene call, 6 bases matching. The origin of this receptor is a human donor in good health (CMV status not recorded). Some clones in this sample may be carry-over from other donors' samples. The specimen was CD8+ T cells from cultured PBMCs, collected from culture after CMV antigen stimulation. The nucleotide sequence is TGCAGCGCCCTGGGACTCGAAGAGACCCAGTACTTC. This yields the protein CSALGLEETQYF.